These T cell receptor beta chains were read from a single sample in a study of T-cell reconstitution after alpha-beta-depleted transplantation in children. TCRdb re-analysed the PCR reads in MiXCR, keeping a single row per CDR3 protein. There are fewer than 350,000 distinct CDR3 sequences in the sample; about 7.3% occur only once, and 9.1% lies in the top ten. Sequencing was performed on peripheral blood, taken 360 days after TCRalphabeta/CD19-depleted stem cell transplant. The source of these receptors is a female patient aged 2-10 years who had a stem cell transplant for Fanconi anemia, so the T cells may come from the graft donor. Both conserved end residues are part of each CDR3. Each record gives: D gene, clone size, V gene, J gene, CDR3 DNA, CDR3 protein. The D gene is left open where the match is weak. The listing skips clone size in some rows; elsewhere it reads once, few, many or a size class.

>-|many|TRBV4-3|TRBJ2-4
TGCGCCAGCAGTCCCGGGTGGGCCAAAAACATTCAGTACTTC
CASSPGWAKNIQYF
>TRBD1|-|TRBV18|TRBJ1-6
TGTGCCAGCTCACCAAATGGACAGGAATATAATTCACCCCTCCACTTT
CASSPNGQEYNSPLHF
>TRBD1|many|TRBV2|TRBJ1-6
TGTGCCAGCAGCGACAGGGGGCGGTCACCCCTCCACTTT
CASSDRGRSPLHF
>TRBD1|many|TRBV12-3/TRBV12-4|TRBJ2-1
TGTGCCAGCAGTTTCGGTACAGGGGGAGGCTATGAGCAGTTCTTC
CASSFGTGGGYEQFF
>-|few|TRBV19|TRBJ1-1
TGTGCCAGTAGTTTGGCCTGGATGAACACTGAAGCTTTCTTT
CASSLAWMNTEAFF
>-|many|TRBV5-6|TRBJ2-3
TGTGCCAGCAGTTTGACCTCCGATACGCAGTATTTT
CASSLTSDTQYF
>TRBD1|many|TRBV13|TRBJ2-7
TGTGCCAGCAGCTTAACGGGACAGGGAGTCCACGAGCAGTACTTC
CASSLTGQGVHEQYF
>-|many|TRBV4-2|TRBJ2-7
TGTGCCAGCACGCCAAGTGGGGACTTTCCCTACGAGCAGTACTTC
CASTPSGDFPYEQYF
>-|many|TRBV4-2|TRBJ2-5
TGTGCCAGCAGCCTCAGGGCCGGCGAGACCCAGTACTTC
CASSLRAGETQYF
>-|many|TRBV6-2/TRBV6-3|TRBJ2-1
TGTGCCAGCAGTTACGTGTTGACGGTGGGGGCATTCAATGAGCAGTTCTTC
CASSYVLTVGAFNEQFF
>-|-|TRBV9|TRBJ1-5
TGTGCCAGCGGACCCACCCAGAGCAATCAGCCCCAGCATTTT
CASGPTQSNQPQHF
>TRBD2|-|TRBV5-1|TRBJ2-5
TGCGCCAGCAGCTCCCAGCCGGGGGGGGTGACCCAGTACTTC
CASSSQPGGVTQYF
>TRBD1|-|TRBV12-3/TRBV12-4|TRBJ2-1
TGTGCCAGCAGTTTAGGGACAGGGGGCTTTGAGCAGTTCTTC
CASSLGTGGFEQFF
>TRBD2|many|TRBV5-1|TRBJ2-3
TGCGCCAGCAGCTTGACGCTAGCGGATACAGATACGCAGTATTTT
CASSLTLADTDTQYF
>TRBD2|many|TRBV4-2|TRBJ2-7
TGTGCCAGCAGCCAAGAGGGGACTAGAAGTGACTACGAGCAGTACTTC
CASSQEGTRSDYEQYF
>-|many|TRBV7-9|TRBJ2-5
TGTGCCAGCGATATACGGGAGACCCAGTACTTC
CASDIRETQYF
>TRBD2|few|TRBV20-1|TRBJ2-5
TGCAGTGCTAAACCGGGCGGGAGTGGCTGGGAGACCCAGTACTTC
CSAKPGGSGWETQYF
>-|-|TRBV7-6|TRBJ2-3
TGTGCCAGCAATAGTTATGATAGCACAGATACGCAGTATTTT
CASNSYDSTDTQYF
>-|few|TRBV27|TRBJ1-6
TGTGCCAGCAGTTTGAGCTCGGGGGGCAGCAATTCACCCCTCCACTTT
CASSLSSGGSNSPLHF
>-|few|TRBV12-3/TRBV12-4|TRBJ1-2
TGTGCCAGCACCCTATCAGCCGGGGTGAACTATGGCTACACCTTC
CASTLSAGVNYGYTF
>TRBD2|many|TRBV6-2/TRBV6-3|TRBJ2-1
TGTGCCAGCAGTCGACCGGGACTAGCGGGAGTTCGAGAGCAGTTCTTC
CASSRPGLAGVREQFF
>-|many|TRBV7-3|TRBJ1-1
TGTGCCAGCAGCTTAGGGGCAGGGCCCACTGAAGCTTTCTTT
CASSLGAGPTEAFF
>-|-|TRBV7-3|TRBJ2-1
TGTGCCAGCAGCACGACAGTTGGCAATGAGCAGTTCTTC
CASSTTVGNEQFF
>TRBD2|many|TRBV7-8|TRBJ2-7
TGTGCCAGCAGCTTAGATGGACTAGCCTACGAGCAGTACTTC
CASSLDGLAYEQYF
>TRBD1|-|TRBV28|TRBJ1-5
TGTGCCAGCAGTTTATACAGGGGATGGGGCAATCAGCCCCAGCATTTT
CASSLYRGWGNQPQHF
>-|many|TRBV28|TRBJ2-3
TGTGCCAGCAGGGGCTTGGCCACAGATACGCAGTATTTT
CASRGLATDTQYF
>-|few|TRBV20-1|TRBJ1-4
TGCAGTGCTAGAGACCCGGGCGGTAATGAAAAACTGTTTTTT
CSARDPGGNEKLFF
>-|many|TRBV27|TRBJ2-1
TGTGCCAGCAGTTCGCAGGACTCCTTACCGGGGGATGAGCAGTTCTTC
CASSSQDSLPGDEQFF
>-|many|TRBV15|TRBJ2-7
TGTGCCACCAGCAGAGATCCCCACTACGAGCAGTACTTC
CATSRDPHYEQYF
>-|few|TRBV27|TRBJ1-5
TGTGCCAGCAGTTTATCCGGGTTTAGCAATCAGCCCCAGCATTTT
CASSLSGFSNQPQHF
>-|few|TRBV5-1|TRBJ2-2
TGCGCCAGCAGCGTGCAGACAGGGAACACCGGGGAGCTGTTTTTT
CASSVQTGNTGELFF
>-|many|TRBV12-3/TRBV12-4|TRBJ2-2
TGTGCCAGCAGTTTGGAGGGCGGGGAGCTGTTTTTT
CASSLEGGELFF
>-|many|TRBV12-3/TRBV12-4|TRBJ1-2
TGTGCCAGCAGACAGGCTCTACAGAGTACTTATGGCTACACCTTC
CASRQALQSTYGYTF
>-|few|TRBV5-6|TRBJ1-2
TGTGCCAGCAGCCCGGAACAGGGAGGTGGCTACACCTTC
CASSPEQGGGYTF
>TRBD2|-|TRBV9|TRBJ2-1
TGTGCCAGCAGCGCACTAGCGGATCACTCCTACAATGAGCAGTTCTTC
CASSALADHSYNEQFF
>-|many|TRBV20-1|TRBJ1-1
TGCAGTGCCCTAGTCTGGGTGGGTGGCACTGAAGCTTTCTTT
CSALVWVGGTEAFF
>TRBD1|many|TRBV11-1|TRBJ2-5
TGTGCCAGCAGATCGGACAGGGGACAGACCCAGTACTTC
CASRSDRGQTQYF
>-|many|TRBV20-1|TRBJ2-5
TGCAGTGCTAGCCCGAATTCGGAGACCCAGTACTTC
CSASPNSETQYF
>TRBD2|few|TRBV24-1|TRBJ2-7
TGTGCCACCAGTTTTGGGAGGGGAGAGCAGTACTTC
CATSFGRGEQYF
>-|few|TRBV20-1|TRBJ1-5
TGCAGTGCTAGAGGGTCTGGGAATCAGCCCCAGCATTTT
CSARGSGNQPQHF
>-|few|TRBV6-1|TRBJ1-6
TGTGCCAGCAGTGAATATCCGGCAGGGGACTATTCACCCCTCCACTTT
CASSEYPAGDYSPLHF
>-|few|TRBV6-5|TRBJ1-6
TGTGCCAGCAGTAACCCAGGGAGTTCACCCCTCCACTTT
CASSNPGSSPLHF
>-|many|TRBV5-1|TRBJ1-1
TGCGCCAGCAGCTCACAGCCCAACACTGAAGCTTTCTTT
CASSSQPNTEAFF
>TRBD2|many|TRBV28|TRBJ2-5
TGTGCCAGCAAGGAGCGGGGATTAATCCAAGAGACCCAGTACTTC
CASKERGLIQETQYF
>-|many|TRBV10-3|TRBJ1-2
TGTGCCATCAGTGAGTCGAGGGGACCCTATGGCTACACCTTC
CAISESRGPYGYTF
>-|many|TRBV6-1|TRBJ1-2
TGTGCCAGCAGTGAAACGGGCTATGGCTACACCTTC
CASSETGYGYTF
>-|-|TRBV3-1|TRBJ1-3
TGTGCCAGCAGCATACAGGCCTTCTGTGGAAACACCATATATTTT
CASSIQAFCGNTIYF
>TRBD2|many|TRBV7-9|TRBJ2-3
TGTGCCAGCAGCGACGGACTAGCGGGCACAGATACGCAGTATTTT
CASSDGLAGTDTQYF
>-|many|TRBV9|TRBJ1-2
TGTGCCAGCAGCGGCCCCTATGGCTACACCTTC
CASSGPYGYTF
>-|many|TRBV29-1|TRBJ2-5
TGCAGCGTTGCGGGCAGGGTATTAGGTGGAGAGACCCAGTACTTC
CSVAGRVLGGETQYF
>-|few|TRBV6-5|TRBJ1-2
TGTGCCAGCAGCTACAGATTGACAGAGGGGTTTAACTATGGCTACACCTTC
CASSYRLTEGFNYGYTF
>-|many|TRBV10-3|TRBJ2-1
TGTGCCATCTCGGGACTCCGGACGAATGAGCAGTTCTTC
CAISGLRTNEQFF
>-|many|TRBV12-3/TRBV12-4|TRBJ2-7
TGTGCCAGCAGTTTAGCGGGATTCAACGAGCAGTACTTC
CASSLAGFNEQYF
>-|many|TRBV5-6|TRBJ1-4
TGTGCCAGCAGCTCGAACGGGGAAAAACTGTTTTTT
CASSSNGEKLFF
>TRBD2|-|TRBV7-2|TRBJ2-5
TGTGCCAGCAGCTTCGCTAACGGACTAGGGGTGACCCAGTACTTC
CASSFANGLGVTQYF
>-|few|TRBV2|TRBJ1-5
TGTGCCAGCAGTGAAACAGGGCACGTAAATCAGCCCCAGCATTTT
CASSETGHVNQPQHF
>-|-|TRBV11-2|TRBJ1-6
TGTGCCAGCACCCATATTCAAAGGCTGGGACTCGGCGCACCCCTCCACTTT
CASTHIQRLGLGAPLHF
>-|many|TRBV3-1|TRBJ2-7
TGTGCCAGCAGTCAACAGGTCACCACCTACGAGCAGTACTTC
CASSQQVTTYEQYF
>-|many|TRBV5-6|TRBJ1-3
TGTGCCAGCAGCTTGCGAGGAACACACTTGGCTTTCTCTGGAAACACCATATATTTT
CASSLRGTHLAFSGNTIYF